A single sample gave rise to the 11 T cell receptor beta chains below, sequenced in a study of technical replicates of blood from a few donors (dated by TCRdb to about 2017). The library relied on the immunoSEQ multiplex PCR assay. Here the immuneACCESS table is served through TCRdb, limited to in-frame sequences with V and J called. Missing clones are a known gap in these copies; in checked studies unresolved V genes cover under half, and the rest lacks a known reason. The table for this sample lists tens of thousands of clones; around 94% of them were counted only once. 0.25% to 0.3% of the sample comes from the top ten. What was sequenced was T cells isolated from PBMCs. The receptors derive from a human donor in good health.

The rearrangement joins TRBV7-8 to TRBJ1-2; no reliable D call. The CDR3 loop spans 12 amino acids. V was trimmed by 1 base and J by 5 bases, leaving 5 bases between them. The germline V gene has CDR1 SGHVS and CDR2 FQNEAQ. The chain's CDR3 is CASSLGPYGYTF. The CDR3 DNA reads TGTGCCAGCAGCTTAGGTCCTTATGGCTACACCTTC.

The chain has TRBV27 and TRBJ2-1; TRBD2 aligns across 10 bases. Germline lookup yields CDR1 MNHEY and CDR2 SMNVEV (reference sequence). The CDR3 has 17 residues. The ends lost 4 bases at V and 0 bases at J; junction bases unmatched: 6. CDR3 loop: CASSSPSGRLSYNEQFF. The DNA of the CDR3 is TGTGCCAGCAGTTCCCCTAGCGGGAGACTCTCCTACAATGAGCAGTTCTTC.

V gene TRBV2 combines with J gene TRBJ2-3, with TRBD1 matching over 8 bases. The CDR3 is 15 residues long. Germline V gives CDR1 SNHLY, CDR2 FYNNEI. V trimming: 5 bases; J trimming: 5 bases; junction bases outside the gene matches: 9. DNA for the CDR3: TGTGCCAGCAGTCCAGGGGGCGGTCGGGGAGATACGCAGTATTTT. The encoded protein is CASSPGGGRGDTQYF.

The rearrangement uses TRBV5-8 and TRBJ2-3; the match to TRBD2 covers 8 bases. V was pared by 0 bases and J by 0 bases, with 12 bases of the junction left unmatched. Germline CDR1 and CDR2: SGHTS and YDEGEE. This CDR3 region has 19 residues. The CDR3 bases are TGTGCCAGCAGCTTGGTCGGTGCGGGAGGTTCCCCTAGCACAGATACGCAGTATTTT. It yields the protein CASSLVGAGGSPSTDTQYF.

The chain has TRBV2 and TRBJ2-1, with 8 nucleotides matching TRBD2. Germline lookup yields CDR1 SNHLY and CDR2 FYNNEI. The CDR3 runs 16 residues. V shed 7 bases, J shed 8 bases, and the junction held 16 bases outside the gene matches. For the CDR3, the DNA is TGTGCCAGCACTGGACTAGCCTTCACCCAAGGGGATGAGCAGTTCTTC. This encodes CASTGLAFTQGDEQFF.

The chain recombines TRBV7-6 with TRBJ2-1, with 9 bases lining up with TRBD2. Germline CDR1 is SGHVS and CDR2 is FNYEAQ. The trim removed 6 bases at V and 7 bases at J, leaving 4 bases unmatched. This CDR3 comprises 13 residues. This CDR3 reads CASRALAGNEQFF. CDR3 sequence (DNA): TGTGCCAGCAGGGCTCTAGCGGGAAATGAGCAGTTCTTC.

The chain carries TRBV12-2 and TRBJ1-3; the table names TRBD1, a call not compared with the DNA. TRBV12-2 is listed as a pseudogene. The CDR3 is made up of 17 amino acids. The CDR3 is CASRLVVGHHSGNTIYF. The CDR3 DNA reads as TGTGCAAGTCGCTTAGTAGTCGGACACCACTCTGGAAACACCATATATTTT.

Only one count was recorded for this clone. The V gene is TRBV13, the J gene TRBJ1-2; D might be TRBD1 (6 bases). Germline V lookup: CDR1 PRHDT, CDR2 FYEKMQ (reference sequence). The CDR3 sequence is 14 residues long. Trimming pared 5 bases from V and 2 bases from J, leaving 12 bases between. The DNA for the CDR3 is TGTGCCAGCAGCGCCACAGGGCCCAACTATGGCTACACCTTC. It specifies CASSATGPNYGYTF.

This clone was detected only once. CDR3 residues: CASSLGDRVIPYGYTF. In DNA, the CDR3 is TGCGCCAGCAGCTTGGGGGACAGAGTTATTCCCTATGGCTACACCTTC. The chain links TRBV5-1 to TRBJ1-2; 7 bases match TRBD1. CDR3 length: 16 amino acids. Germline assignment: CDR1 SGHRS and CDR2 YFSETQ. With V trimmed by 0 bases and J by 4 bases, 9 bases remained unmatched. The variable domain in full, with the rest retrieved from reference TRBV5-1 and TRBJ1-2, is KAGVTQTPRYLIKTRGQQVTLSCSPISGHRSVSWYQQTPGQGLQFLFEYFSETQRNKGNFPGRFSGRQFSNSRSEMNVSTLELGDSALYLCASSLGDRVIPYGYTFGSGTRLTVV.

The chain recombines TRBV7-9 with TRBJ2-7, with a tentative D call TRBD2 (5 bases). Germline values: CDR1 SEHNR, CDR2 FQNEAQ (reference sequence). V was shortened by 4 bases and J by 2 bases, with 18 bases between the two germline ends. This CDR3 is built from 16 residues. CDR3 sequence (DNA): TGTGCCAGCAGCTCCCCCCAGAGGGCAAAAACCTACGAGCAGTACTTC. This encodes CASSSPQRAKTYEQYF.

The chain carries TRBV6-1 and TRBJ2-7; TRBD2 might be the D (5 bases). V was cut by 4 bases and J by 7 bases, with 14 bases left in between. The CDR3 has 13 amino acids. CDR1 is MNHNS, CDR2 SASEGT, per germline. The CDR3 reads CASSGGSLAEQYF. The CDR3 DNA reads TGTGCCAGCAGTGGCGGGTCCCTCGCTGAGCAGTACTTC.